This T cell receptor (beta chain) was profiled in a study of regulatory T cells in long-lasting Graves disease. Trimming removed 5 bases from V and 3 bases from J, with 10 bases in between. The CDR3 loop spans 13 amino acids. Per germline, CDR1 MDHEN and CDR2 SYDVKM. Library construction for TCR beta used iRepertoire HTBI primers and Arm-PCR of CDR3 regions. MiXCR was run by TCRdb on the multiplex PCR reads, yielding one entry per CDR3 protein. This sample has 320,000 or so distinct CDR3 sequences, with over 15% found just once. The time point was: newly diagnosed GD, antithyroid drugs for less than 3 months. From PBMCs, RNA was extracted and then used to make the TCR library. This clonotype has a handful of counts.

V usage is TRBV28 and J usage is TRBJ1-2; D unclear. This receptor was obtained from a female donor with Graves disease. The specimen comprised peripheral blood mononuclear cells (PBMCs), sampled at new diagnosis, from a patient treated with antithyroid drugs. In nucleotides, the CDR3 is TGTGCCAGCAGTCAACGGAATGACTATGGCTACACCTTC. Its protein is CASSQRNDYGYTF.